The clone carrying this T cell receptor (beta chain) was seen only once. The CDR3 is made up of 15 amino acids. Losses at the gene ends were 0 bases for V and 4 bases for J; bases not matched to a gene: 3. Germline V gives CDR1 MGHRA, CDR2 YSYEKL. These data are taken from a study of cytomegalovirus exposure and HLA in healthy donors. PCR used 60 Vbeta primers and 13 Jbeta primers. TCRdb's copy holds only in-frame clones and misses some; the assay was immunoSEQ multiplex PCR. The table has 100,000 to 150,000 clones, 81% seen once; the top ten hold 2% to 2.5%. This chain links TRBV4-1 with TRBJ2-1; 7 nucleotides align to TRBD1. Sequenced: PBMCs. The clonotype was recovered from a woman aged 40 to 49 in good health and CMV-seronegative. CDR3 nucleotide sequence: TGCGCCAGCAGCCAAGACGACAGGGTATACAATGAGCAGTTCTTC. This translates into CASSQDDRVYNEQFF.